This is a list of T cell receptor beta chains from one sample in a study of T cells in Graves' hyperthyroidism and ophthalmopathy. TCRdb ran MiXCR on the multiplex PCR reads and lists one entry per CDR3 protein. The sample yields hundreds of thousands of distinct CDR3 sequences, about half seen once. The sample was peripheral blood or thyroid tissue (not recorded which). The receptors derive from a woman aged 18-29 years with Graves' hyperthyroidism. Each CDR3 is given without its conserved first and last residue. The D gene is left open where the match is weak.

TRBV7-9	TRBD1	TRBJ1-2	ASSLVIRDSTGYT
TRBV25-1	TRBD2	TRBJ2-7	ASRPDSGSYEQY
TRBV5-1	.	TRBJ2-6	ASSPGQHSGANVLT
TRBV20-1	TRBD2	TRBJ2-7	SASSGLAGVRY
TRBV6-1	.	TRBJ1-3	ASSVDSGSGNTIY
TRBV2	.	.	ASSEVDRGGDIQY
TRBV7-9	TRBD1	TRBJ1-1	ASSRQGLVAEAF
TRBV24-1	TRBD2	TRBJ2-3	ATRASGIDTQY
TRBV7-8	.	TRBJ1-2	ASRPTGTYGYT
TRBV6-5	.	TRBJ1-1	ASSQDRDIAGTEAF
TRBV7-9	TRBD1	TRBJ1-2	ASSLAGMVGQTYGYT
TRBV29-1	.	TRBJ2-2	SVEGETGELF
TRBV6-4	.	TRBJ1-5	ASSEVLHQPQH
TRBV20-1	.	TRBJ1-5	SVTGGVGQPQH
TRBV7-9	TRBD1	TRBJ1-1	ASRDLLDRGNTEAF
TRBV6-6	.	TRBJ1-1	ASSDTGTMNTEAF
TRBV7-3	TRBD1	TRBJ2-5	ASSLRDRVLETQY
TRBV19	TRBD2	TRBJ2-5	ASSIAGLVETQY
TRBV2	TRBD1	TRBJ2-1	ASRDRGGNEQF
TRBV7-9	.	TRBJ2-7	ASSSRVGSPYEQY
TRBV6-1	.	TRBJ1-2	ASSEAGTARGGYT
TRBV12-3/TRBV12-4	.	TRBJ2-7	ASSFGGRLYEQY
TRBV2	.	TRBJ2-5	ASGLPLKY